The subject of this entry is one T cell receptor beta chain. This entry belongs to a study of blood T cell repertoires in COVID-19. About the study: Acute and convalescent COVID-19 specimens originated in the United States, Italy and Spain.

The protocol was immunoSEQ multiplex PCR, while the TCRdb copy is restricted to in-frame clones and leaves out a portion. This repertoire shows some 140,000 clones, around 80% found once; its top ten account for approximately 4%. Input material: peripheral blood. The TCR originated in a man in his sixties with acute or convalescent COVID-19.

Here the CDR3 reads CASSLVGLTTDTQYF. The CDR3, as DNA: TGTGCCAGCAGCTTGGTGGGCCTAACCACAGATACGCAGTATTTT. V gene TRBV5-5 combines with J gene TRBJ2-3, with D unresolved. Germline CDR1 reads SGHKS; CDR2 reads YYEKEE (reference sequence). The CDR3 has 15 amino acids. Trimming took off 0 bases at V and 2 bases at J, with 10 bases between the two ends.